The sequence of this T cell receptor (beta chain) was determined in a study of early T cells in non-severe SARS-CoV-2 infection. As for the study in general: RNA in bulk from unsorted whole blood was sequenced, and chains were unpaired. Whole-study results and caveats: VDJdb matching, biased toward anti-spike CD8 responses, missed private and CD4 specificities.

TCRdb used MiXCR to reprocess the 5' RACE reads, holding one entry per CDR3 protein. This table has about 49,000 distinct CDR3 sequences, 4% to 5% appearing once. This clonotype was detected ten times or more. The antigen is undetermined. After removal of 5 bases from V and 1 base from J, the junction contained 7 bases not matched to a gene. The germline V gene encodes CDR1 MNHEY and CDR2 SMNVEV (reference sequence). The CDR3 is made up of 16 amino acids. The chain uses TRBV27 and TRBJ2-1; 8 bases fit TRBD2. Sequencing was done on a sample of whole blood. This receptor was taken from an adult who was a healthcare worker with PCR-confirmed SARS-CoV-2 infection or an uninfected control (not recorded which). The CDR3 sequence: CASSQVAGLSYNEQFF. The CDR3 DNA sequence: TGTGCCAGCAGTCAAGTAGCGGGATTGTCCTACAATGAGCAGTTCTTC.